Included here is one T cell receptor (beta chain) sequence, with context. This clonotype has ten or more counts. It lacks a known antigen. No clone much larger than this one lies a single base away; base qualities are absent. These data are taken from a study of human T cells and chemical hapten exposure (dated by TCRdb to the early 2020s). About the full investigation: For sensitization, 2% DPC in acetone was applied to a roughly 2 cm by roughly 2 cm area of upper inner arm skin. Patients additionally received weekly therapeutic DPC doses to the scalp throughout the approximately 25-week study period. Blood samples were taken from patients before sensitization (week 0) and at 2, 6 and about 24 weeks after DPC sensitization. This study followed changes in the peripheral blood TCR repertoire in vivo during primary and secondary sensitization of alopecia patients to the hapten diphenylcyclopropenone (DPC). Patch testing on the upper back used Finn chambers containing 0.01% DPC, with scoring done after 6 days according to International Contact Dermatitis Research Group standards. Libraries were pooled for sequencing, and per-sample TCR yields varied mainly because of small differences in library volumes within the pool. Some 29 alopecia patients provided blood for TCR sequencing at one to four time points (pre-sensitization, 2, 6 and 24 weeks). The mostly female patient cohort included alopecia areata with under or over 50% scalp involvement, alopecia totalis and alopecia universalis. The paper as a whole reports these results and caveats: The number of TCRs above 1 in 1000 frequency did not change with DPC sensitization; there was no evidence of global repertoire structure alterations. Patch test score correlated positively with the number of PT1 expanded TCRs, reaching significance at thresholds 8, 16 and 32 but not at 4. Alopecia, a presumed autoimmune disease, was present in all patients, so the immune response of the patients might differ from that of healthy individuals. Compared with pre-sensitization or healthy control sets, expanded TCRs formed significantly more large CDR3 similarity clusters, which is consistent with antigen-driven responses. After repeated subsampling, the strength of the expansion versus patch-test correlation and the threshold at which it became significant changed.

The library relied on RACE. The instrument was a NextSeq 500. During library preparation, unique molecular identifiers were attached to individual cDNA molecules so that TCRs could be counted in a quantitative, reproducible way. For every blood RNA sample, sequencing covered both the TCR alpha and TCR beta chains. Processing in the source paper ran as follows. A median of roughly 98,000 TCRs per sample was observed, with a range of roughly 20,000 to 700,000. V, J and CDR3 annotation of the TCR reads was carried out using the Decombinator software suite. Every sample was subsampled to the same number of TCRs (28,000) for the PS versus PT1 abundance plots. Expanded TCRs were defined as absent before sensitization and observed at least eight times at the 2-week time point. In TCRdb, the public reads were trimmed at Q25 with fastp and aligned with MiXCR, with productive beta chains retained. One record per CDR3 amino acid sequence lists the most common genes and DNA. The authors' filters were not applied to this entry. The table for this sample lists more than 80,000 distinct CDR3 sequences; under 14% of them were counted only once. The ten largest clones represent 3.7% of the sample.

The time point label of this sample denotes: patch test 3, about 24 weeks after DPC sensitization. The treatment or condition label, read with the paper, signifies: therapeutic diphenylcyclopropenone sensitization with weekly scalp DPC. At every patch-test visit, the blood draw took place before the patch test was put on. Eligible patients were aged 18 to 70, diagnosed with alopecia, deemed suitable for DPC therapy, and excluded if pregnant. Total RNA was isolated from unfractionated whole blood collected in Tempus Blood RNA tubes. CDR1 and CDR2 were assigned from the germline V gene as SGHRS and YFSETQ. Relative to germline, V is missing 7 bases and J is missing 1 base, with 4 bases of the junction outside any gene match. The CDR3 holds 15 amino acids from the cysteine to the phenylalanine. Only CDR3 DNA remains: 45 bases, in frame from the first base.

This receptor chain uses TRBV5-1 and TRBJ2-2; 10 middle bases align to TRBD1. Sequences were derived from whole blood, sampled in connection with sensitization to the hapten diphenylcyclopropenone (DPC). The receptor's source is a woman between 45 and 60 years old with alopecia areata. Some clones in this sample may be carry-over from other donors' samples. The CDR3 amino acid sequence is: CASGTGEQNTGELFF. The DNA sequence is as follows: TGCGCCAGCGGGACAGGGGAACAGAACACCGGGGAGCTGTTTTTT.